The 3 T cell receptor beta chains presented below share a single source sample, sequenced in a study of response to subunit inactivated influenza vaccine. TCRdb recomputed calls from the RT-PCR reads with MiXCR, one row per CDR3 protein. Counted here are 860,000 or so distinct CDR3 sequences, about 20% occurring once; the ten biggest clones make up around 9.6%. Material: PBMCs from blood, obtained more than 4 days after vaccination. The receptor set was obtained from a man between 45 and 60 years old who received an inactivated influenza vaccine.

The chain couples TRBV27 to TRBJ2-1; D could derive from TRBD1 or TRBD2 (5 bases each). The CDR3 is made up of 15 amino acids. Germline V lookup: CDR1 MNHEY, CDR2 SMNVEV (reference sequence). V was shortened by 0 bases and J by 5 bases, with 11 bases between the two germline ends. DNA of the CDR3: TGTGCCAGCAGTTTATCGGTCCAGGGAGACAATGAGCAGTTCTTC. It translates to CASSLSVQGDNEQFF.

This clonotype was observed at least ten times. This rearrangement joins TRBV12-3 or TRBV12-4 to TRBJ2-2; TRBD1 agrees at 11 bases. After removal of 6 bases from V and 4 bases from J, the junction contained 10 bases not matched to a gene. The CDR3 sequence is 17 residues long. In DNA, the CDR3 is TGTGCCAGCAGACTTAACCGGGACAGGGGGTTCACCGGGGAGCTGTTTTTT. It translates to CASRLNRDRGFTGELFF.

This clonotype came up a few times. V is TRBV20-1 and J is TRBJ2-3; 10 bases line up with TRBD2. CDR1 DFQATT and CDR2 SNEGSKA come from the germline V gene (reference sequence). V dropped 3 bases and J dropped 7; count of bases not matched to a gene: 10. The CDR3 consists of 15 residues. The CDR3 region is CSASPASGSRNTQYF. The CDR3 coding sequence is TGCAGTGCTAGCCCGGCTAGCGGGAGCCGGAATACGCAGTATTTT.